These 28 T cell receptor beta chains came from one sample sequenced in a study of CD8 T cells in ankylosing spondylitis. Study-level findings and limits: In ankylosing spondylitis blood, a motif of roughly 8 highly homologous TCR beta variants appeared characteristic.

These receptors' antigens are unknown. One entry per CDR3 protein results from TCRdb running MiXCR on the 5' RACE reads. The sample contains roughly 470,000 distinct CDR3 sequences, more than 25% of which appear only once. The source material was blood, either unsorted or a sorted T cell fraction (not recorded which). Receptors originate from a male donor with ankylosing spondylitis.

V and J are TRBV7-2 and TRBJ2-7; 7 positions match TRBD2. The V gene's germline CDR1 is SGHTA and CDR2 FQGNSA. This CDR3 is 13 amino acids long. Germline trimming cut 5 bases from V and 4 bases from J; bases unmatched to any gene: 5. The CDR3 coding sequence is TGTGCCAGCAGCCGCGGGGGAGAGTACGAGCAGTACTTC. Amino acid sequence: CASSRGGEYEQYF. Full variable domain (remainder filled in from reference TRBV7-2 and TRBJ2-7): GAGVSQSPSNKVTEKGKDVELRCDPISGHTALYWYRQSLGQGLEFLIYFQGNSAPDKSGLPSDRFSAERTGGSVSTLTIQRTQQEDSAVYLCASSRGGEYEQYFGPGTRLTVT.

This clonotype was seen only a few times. This chain uses TRBV12-3 or TRBV12-4 with TRBJ2-3, with unresolved D. The CDR3 spans 12 residues. Trimming removed 2 bases from V and 8 bases from J, with 8 bases in between. Here the CDR3 DNA reads TGTGCCAGCAGTTTATCTTGGGTTACGCAGTATTTT. It codes for CASSLSWVTQYF.

This chain joins TRBV14 and TRBJ2-1, with 8 bases identical to TRBD2. V was clipped by 7 bases and J by 0 bases; unmatched bases: 11. The CDR3 contains 17 residues. In germline, CDR1 is SGHDN, CDR2 FVKESK. The CDR3 reads CASTSVAGRSSYNEQFF. DNA for the CDR3: TGTGCCAGCACATCCGTAGCGGGAAGGAGCTCCTACAATGAGCAGTTCTTC.

In its sample, this clonotype was seen a few times. The chain joins TRBV10-3 to TRBJ2-2; tentatively, D is TRBD2 (6 bases). This CDR3 is 14 amino acids long. CDR1 ENHRY and CDR2 SYGVKD come from the germline V gene. The V and J ends lost 5 bases and 1 base respectively, with 8 bases between them. The CDR3, as DNA: TGTGCCATCAGTTTTAGCGGGAACACCGGGGAGCTGTTTTTT. Its protein product is CAISFSGNTGELFF.

The V gene is TRBV3-1, the J gene TRBJ1-1; D gene uncertain. Deletions cut 6 bases from V and 1 base from J, with 12 bases between. CDR1 and CDR2 from the germline V gene are LGHDT and YNNKEL (reference sequence). This CDR3 region has 14 residues. CDR3 amino acids: CASRRSQKNTEAFF. DNA for the CDR3: TGTGCCAGCAGGCGAAGTCAGAAGAACACTGAAGCTTTCTTT.

The chain joins TRBV5-1 to TRBJ1-1; no clear D. The V end was cut by 1 base, the J end by 8 bases, with 15 bases between. Germline V gives CDR1 SGHRS, CDR2 YFSETQ. CDR3 length equals 14 residues. The CDR3 spells CASSLFQASTEAFF. CDR3 coding DNA: TGCGCCAGCAGCTTGTTTCAGGCGAGCACGGAAGCTTTCTTT.

The V gene is TRBV15, the J gene TRBJ2-1, with 9 bases fitting TRBD2. J was trimmed by 10 bases and V by 0 bases; bases with no gene match: 7. Looked up from germline, CDR1 is LNHNV and CDR2 is YYDKDF (reference sequence). This CDR3 spans 15 amino acids. CDR3: CATSRDSKREEEQFF. In DNA, the CDR3 is TGTGCCACCAGCAGAGACTCAAAGCGGGAGGAAGAGCAGTTCTTC. The full variable domain, completed using reference TRBV15 and TRBJ2-1, is DAMVIQNPRYQVTQFGKPVTLSCSQTLNHNVMYWYQQKSSQAPKLLFHYYDKDFNNEADTPDNFQSRRPNTSFCFLDIRSPGLGDTAMYLCATSRDSKREEEQFFGPGTRLTVL.

The chain recombines TRBV9 with TRBJ1-1; D may be TRBD1 (5 bases). The length of the CDR3 is 18 residues. Germline CDR1 SGDLS, CDR2 YYNGEE. V was trimmed by 0 bases and J by 1 base, leaving 19 bases between them. DNA for the CDR3: TGTGCCAGCAGCGTAGACCCTGTGGGGGAAGTATGGAACACTGAAGCTTTCTTT. Amino acids: CASSVDPVGEVWNTEAFF.

The chain uses TRBV6-2 or TRBV6-3 and TRBJ1-5, with 7 bases fitting TRBD1. This CDR3 is built from 15 residues. Per germline, CDR1 MNHEY and CDR2 SVGEGT. The V gene end was trimmed by 6 bases and the J gene end by 7 bases; junction bases not matched to a gene: 12. Here the CDR3 DNA reads TGTGCCAGCAGCCTAACAGGGGACCTGAGACAGCCCCAGCATTTT. This sequence encodes CASSLTGDLRQPQHF.

V gene TRBV5-1 combines with J gene TRBJ1-1; no clear D gene. Per the germline V gene, CDR1 is SGHRS and CDR2 is YFSETQ. The CDR3 sequence is 13 residues long. V lost 4 bases to trimming and J lost 2 bases, with 9 bases between them. The CDR3 DNA reads as TGCGCCAGCAGCGCAGGCATAAACACTGAAGCTTTCTTT. It codes for CASSAGINTEAFF.

J is TRBJ2-3 and V is TRBV5-5; D is possibly TRBD2 (6 bases). CDR1 and CDR2 (germline): SGHKS, YYEKEE (reference sequence). V gave up 1 base and J gave up 2 bases, with 20 bases separating them. This CDR3 is built from 18 residues. The DNA for the CDR3 is TGTGCCAGCAGCTTGCTTGGCGGAGGGTCCCCTGCCACAGATACGCAGTATTTT. Protein product: CASSLLGGGSPATDTQYF.

This clonotype was counted only a few times. V usage is TRBV5-8 and J usage is TRBJ2-2; 12 bases fit TRBD1. The CDR3 runs to 17 residues. Germline V gives CDR1 SGHTS, CDR2 YDEGEE. The trim removed 4 bases at V and 4 bases at J, leaving 8 bases unmatched. This CDR3 is CASSPRWDRGPTGELFF. CDR3 DNA: TGTGCCAGCAGCCCGAGGTGGGACAGGGGGCCCACCGGGGAGCTGTTTTTT. Using reference TRBV5-8 and TRBJ2-2 for the parts outside the CDR3, the full variable domain is EAGVTQSPTHLIKTRGQQATLRCSPISGHTSVYWYQQALGLGLQFLLWYDEGEERNRGNFPPRFSGRQFPNYSSELNVNALELEDSALYLCASSPRWDRGPTGELFFGEGSRLTVL.

This clonotype appeared a few times. The genes are TRBV5-1 and TRBJ2-2; D possibly corresponds to TRBD1 (5 bases). The CDR3 length is 15 residues. The germline V gene has CDR1 SGHRS and CDR2 YFSETQ. V was pared by 0 bases and J by 1 base, with 7 bases between. CDR3 bases: TGCGCCAGCAGCTTGGCCGACAGGAACACCGGGGAGCTGTTTTTT. Amino acids: CASSLADRNTGELFF.

This clonotype was seen only a few times. The chain has TRBV6-2 or TRBV6-3 and TRBJ1-5; maybe TRBD1 (6 bases). Germline-derived CDR1 and CDR2 are MNHEY and SVGEGT. V was trimmed by 5 bases and J by 5 bases, leaving 16 bases between them. This CDR3 region has 15 residues. The CDR3 nucleotides are TGTGCCAGCAGTGCCCACAGGGCTAGGGATCAGCCCCAGCATTTT. It specifies CASSAHRARDQPQHF.

This clonotype has at least ten counts. CDR3 sequence reads: CSAAAAGGSASGNEQFF. In nucleotides, the CDR3 is TGCAGTGCGGCGGCGGCGGGGGGGAGCGCTAGCGGGAATGAGCAGTTCTTC. This chain uses TRBV20-1 with TRBJ2-1, with 9 bases identical to TRBD2. J gave up 7 bases and V 6 bases, and 19 bases lay outside the gene matches. The CDR3 loop spans 17 amino acids. Germline loops: CDR1 DFQATT, CDR2 SNEGSKA (reference sequence).

The chain carries TRBV12-3 or TRBV12-4 and TRBJ2-5, with TRBD1 matching 8 bases. This CDR3 spans 15 amino acids. Trimming removed 5 bases from V and 5 bases from J; junction bases left unmatched: 10. CDR3 coding DNA: TGTGCCAGCAGTACCGGGACAGGTCCCTCGGAGACCCAGTACTTC. Translated, it gives CASSTGTGPSETQYF.

Many counts were recorded for this clonotype. The chain has TRBV7-2 and TRBJ2-3; 7 nucleotides match TRBD2. From germline, CDR1 is SGHTA and CDR2 FQGNSA. V was pared by 3 bases and J by 1 base, with 4 bases of the junction left unmatched. This CDR3 is 15 amino acids long. This CDR3 reads CASSLGAGRTDTQYF. CDR3 sequence (DNA): TGTGCCAGCAGCTTGGGAGCGGGGCGCACAGATACGCAGTATTTT.

This clonotype was seen a few times. This chain connects TRBV7-9 to TRBJ2-1; TRBD2 matches 7 bases. CDR1 is SEHNR and CDR2 is FQNEAQ in the germline V gene (reference sequence). The CDR3 has 14 amino acids. V gave up 9 bases and J gave up 0 bases; unmatched junction bases: 5. The CDR3: CASRRDYSYNEQFF. The DNA for the CDR3 is TGTGCCAGTCGTCGGGACTACTCCTACAATGAGCAGTTCTTC. The complete variable domain, with remaining parts taken from reference TRBV7-9 and TRBJ2-1, reads DTGVSQNPRHKITKRGQNVTFRCDPISEHNRLYWYRQTLGQGPEFLTYFQNEAQLEKSRLLSDRFSAERPKGSFSTLEIQRTEQGDSAMYLCASRRDYSYNEQFFGPGTRLTVL.

This chain links TRBV6-2 or TRBV6-3 with TRBJ1-1, with D perhaps TRBD1 (6 bases). Germline CDR1 and CDR2: MNHEY and SVGEGT. The V and J ends lost 0 bases and 5 bases respectively, with 10 bases between them. CDR3 length equals 14 residues. CDR3 residues: CASSYSGGATEAFF. CDR3 bases: TGTGCCAGCAGTTACTCCGGGGGCGCGACTGAAGCTTTCTTT.

The rearrangement links TRBV18 to TRBJ1-5, with TRBD1 matching over 7 bases. Germline CDR1 is KGHSH and CDR2 is LQKENI. After removal of 4 bases from V and 2 bases from J, the junction contained 5 bases not matched to a gene. This CDR3 is built from 15 residues. The DNA of the CDR3 is TGTGCCAGCTCACAGGAGGGGGCTGGCAATCAGCCCCAGCATTTT. This encodes CASSQEGAGNQPQHF. Looking up the rest from reference TRBV18 and TRBJ1-5 gives the full variable domain: NAGVMQNPRHLVRRRGQEARLRCSPMKGHSHVYWYRQLPEEGLKFMVYLQKENIIDESGMPKERFSAEFPKEGPSILRIQQVVRGDSAAYFCASSQEGAGNQPQHFGDGTRLSIL.

This clonotype has more than one count but fewer than ten. The chain employs TRBV5-1 and TRBJ2-6; TRBD1 aligns across 9 bases. CDR1 SGHRS and CDR2 YFSETQ come from the germline V gene. J lost 2 bases, V lost 4 bases, and 10 bases had no gene match. This CDR3 comprises 18 residues. The CDR3, as DNA: TGCGCCAGCAGCCGGGTGTCACAGGGGGCGGCTGGGGCCAACGTCCTGACTTTC. Translating gives CASSRVSQGAAGANVLTF.

In its sample, this clonotype was seen a few times. The chain joins TRBV7-9 to TRBJ1-4, with D unclear. The germline gives CDR1 SEHNR, CDR2 FQNEAQ (reference sequence). V was cut by 3 bases and J by 0 bases, with 5 bases left in between. The CDR3 length is 14 residues. CDR3 amino acids: CASSLTSTNEKLFF. The CDR3 region has the DNA TGTGCCAGCAGCTTGACATCAACTAATGAAAAACTGTTTTTT.

This clonotype was seen more than once but under ten times. The chain employs TRBV7-9 and TRBJ2-3, with D maybe TRBD2 (6 bases). The CDR3 has 15 residues. Trimming removed 5 bases from V and 3 bases from J, with 15 bases in between. CDR1 is SEHNR, CDR2 FQNEAQ, per germline (reference sequence). In nucleotides, the CDR3 is TGTGCCAGCAGCAGGCGGGAACGAGCGACAGATACGCAGTATTTT. Its protein is CASSRRERATDTQYF. Filled out from reference TRBV7-9 and TRBJ2-3, the complete variable domain reads DTGVSQNPRHKITKRGQNVTFRCDPISEHNRLYWYRQTLGQGPEFLTYFQNEAQLEKSRLLSDRFSAERPKGSFSTLEIQRTEQGDSAMYLCASSRRERATDTQYFGPGTRLTVL.

The chain combines TRBV5-6 with TRBJ2-7; 9 nucleotides match TRBD2. This CDR3 has 14 amino acids. With 5 bases clipped from V and 3 bases from J, the junction kept 6 bases outside the gene matches. Germline V gene sequence: CDR1 SGHDT, CDR2 YYEEEE. For the CDR3, the DNA is TGTGCCAGCAGAGGGGCTAGCGGGGACTACGAGCAGTACGTC. This translates into CASRGASGDYEQYV.

The chain uses TRBV24-1 and TRBJ2-1; D is ambiguous. CDR1 and CDR2 from the germline V gene are KGHDR and SFDVKD. There are 13 residues in the CDR3. V gave up 0 bases and J gave up 7 bases, with 6 bases separating them. The CDR3 reads CATSDLKRNEQFF. The DNA for the CDR3 is TGTGCCACCAGTGATTTGAAGAGAAATGAGCAGTTCTTC.

In its sample, this clonotype was seen a few times. The chain uses TRBV27 and TRBJ2-1; tentative D call: TRBD2 (6 bases). Per the germline V gene, CDR1 is MNHEY and CDR2 is SMNVEV (reference sequence). V was trimmed by 3 bases and J by 3 bases, leaving 18 bases between them. The CDR3 is 17 residues long. Here the CDR3 DNA reads TGTGCCAGCAGTTTGAGAGCTGGAGGGAGTCTCTACAATGAGCAGTTCTTC. It yields the protein CASSLRAGGSLYNEQFF.

This clonotype has more than one count but fewer than ten. The chain has TRBV20-1 and TRBJ1-4, with TRBD1 as a possible D gene (6 bases). The CDR3 is made up of 15 amino acids. CDR1 and CDR2 from the germline V gene are DFQATT and SNEGSKA (reference sequence). V lost 4 bases and J lost 5, with 17 bases in between. CDR3 sequence reads: CSATQITGANEKLFF. The CDR3 coding sequence is TGCAGTGCTACTCAAATTACGGGGGCAAATGAAAAACTGTTTTTT.

The sample holds a few counts of this clonotype. V and J are TRBV2 and TRBJ1-2; no reliable D call. The germline gives CDR1 SNHLY, CDR2 FYNNEI. CDR3 length: 13 amino acids. V was trimmed by 6 bases and J by 8 bases, leaving 16 bases between them. The DNA for the CDR3 is TGTGCCAGCAGAGCAGATGGATATGTGGGCTACACCTTC. Amino acid sequence: CASRADGYVGYTF.